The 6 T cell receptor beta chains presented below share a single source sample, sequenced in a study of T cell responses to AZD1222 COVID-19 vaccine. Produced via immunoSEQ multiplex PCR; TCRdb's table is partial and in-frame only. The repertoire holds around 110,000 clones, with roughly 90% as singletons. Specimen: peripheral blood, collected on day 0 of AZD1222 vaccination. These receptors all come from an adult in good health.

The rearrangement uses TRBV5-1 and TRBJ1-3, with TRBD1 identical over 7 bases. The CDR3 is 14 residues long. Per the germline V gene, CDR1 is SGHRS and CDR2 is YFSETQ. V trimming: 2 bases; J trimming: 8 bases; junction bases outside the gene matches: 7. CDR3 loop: CASSFDRASDTIYF. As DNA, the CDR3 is TGCGCCAGCAGCTTCGACAGGGCTTCGGACACCATATATTTT.

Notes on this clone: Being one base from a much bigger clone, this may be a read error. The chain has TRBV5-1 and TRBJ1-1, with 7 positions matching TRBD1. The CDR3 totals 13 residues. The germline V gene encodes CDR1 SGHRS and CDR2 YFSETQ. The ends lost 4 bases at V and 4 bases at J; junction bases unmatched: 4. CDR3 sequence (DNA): TGCGCCAGCAGCGTAGGGGGCGGCACTGAAGCTTTCTTT. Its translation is CASSVGGGTEAFF.

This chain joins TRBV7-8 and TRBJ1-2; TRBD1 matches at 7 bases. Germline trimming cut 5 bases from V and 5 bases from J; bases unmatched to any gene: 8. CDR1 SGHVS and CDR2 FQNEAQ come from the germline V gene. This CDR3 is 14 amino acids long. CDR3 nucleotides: TGTGCCAGCAGCCCCGGGACAGCTAGATATGGCTACACCTTC. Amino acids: CASSPGTARYGYTF.

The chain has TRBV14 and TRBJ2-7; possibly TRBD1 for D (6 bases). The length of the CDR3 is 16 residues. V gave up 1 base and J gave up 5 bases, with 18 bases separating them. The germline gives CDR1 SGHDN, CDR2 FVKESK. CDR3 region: CASSQGGRRWLHEQYF. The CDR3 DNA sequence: TGTGCCAGCAGCCAAGGGGGGCGTAGGTGGCTCCACGAGCAGTACTTC.

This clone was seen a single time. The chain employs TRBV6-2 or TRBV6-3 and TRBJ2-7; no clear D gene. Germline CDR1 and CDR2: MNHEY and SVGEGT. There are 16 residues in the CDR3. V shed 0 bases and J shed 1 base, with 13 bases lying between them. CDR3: CASSYSSQTLSYEQYF. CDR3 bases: TGTGCCAGCAGTTACTCGAGTCAGACCCTATCCTACGAGCAGTACTTC.

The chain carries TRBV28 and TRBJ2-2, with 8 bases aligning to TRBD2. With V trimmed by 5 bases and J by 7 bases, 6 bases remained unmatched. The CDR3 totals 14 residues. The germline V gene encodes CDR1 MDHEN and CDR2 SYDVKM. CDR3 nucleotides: TGTGCCAGCAGTCCGGGACTAGAGGTCGGGGAGCTGTTTTTT. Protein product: CASSPGLEVGELFF. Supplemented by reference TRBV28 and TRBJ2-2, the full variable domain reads DVKVTQSSRYLVKRTGEKVFLECVQDMDHENMFWYRQDPGLGLRLIYFSYDVKMKEKGDIPEGYSVSREKKERFSLILESASTNQTSMYLCASSPGLEVGELFFGEGSRLTVL.